This T cell receptor beta chain was identified in a study of shared clonotypes between healthy human individuals. This clone appeared once. TCRdb's copy holds only in-frame clones and misses some; the assay was immunoSEQ multiplex PCR. The top ten hold roughly 0.1% of the sample, which has hundreds of thousands of clones, roughly 96% seen once. V lost 0 bases and J lost 4, with 10 bases in between. Germline V lookup: CDR1 SGDLS, CDR2 YYNGEE. The CDR3 runs to 14 residues. Naive-designated CD8 cells lacked CD45RO, were positively enriched for CCR7, and omitted terminally differentiated effector memory CD45RA+ cells.

The gene calls are TRBV9 and TRBJ1-1; tentatively, D is TRBD1 (6 bases). The source material was naive CD8+ T cells sorted from blood. The TCR originated in a woman aged 30 to 39 in good health. The CDR3 sequence is CASSVVKGGTEAFF. For the CDR3, the DNA is TGTGCCAGCAGCGTAGTAAAAGGGGGCACTGAAGCTTTCTTT. Together with reference TRBV9 and TRBJ1-1, the CDR3 gives the full variable domain: DSGVTQTPKHLITATGQRVTLRCSPRSGDLSVYWYQQSLDQGLQFLIQYYNGEERAKGNILERFSAQQFPDLHSELNLSSLELGDSALYFCASSVVKGGTEAFFGQGTRLTVV.